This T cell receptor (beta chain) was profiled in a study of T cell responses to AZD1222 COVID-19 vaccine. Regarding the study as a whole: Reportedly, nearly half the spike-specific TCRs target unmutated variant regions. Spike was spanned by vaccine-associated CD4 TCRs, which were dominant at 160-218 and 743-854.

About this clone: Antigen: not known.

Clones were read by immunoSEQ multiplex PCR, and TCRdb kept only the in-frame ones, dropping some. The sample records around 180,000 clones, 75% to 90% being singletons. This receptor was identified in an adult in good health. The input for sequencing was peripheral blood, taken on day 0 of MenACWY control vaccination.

The CDR3 nucleotides read TGTGCCAGCTCTATCGAGGTTGGGGGGGCTGGGAGCAATCAGCCCCAGCATTTT. Translation: CASSIEVGGAGSNQPQHF. The chain carries TRBV18 and TRBJ1-5, with a possible D match to TRBD1 (6 bases). V lost 6 bases to trimming and J lost 1 base, with 22 bases between them. Looked up from germline, CDR1 is KGHSH and CDR2 is LQKENI. CDR3 length: 18 amino acids.